The following is a T cell receptor beta chain sequence with its context. Its antigen is unknown. This CDR3 is built from 16 residues. V lost 3 bases to trimming and J lost 0 bases; unmatched junction nucleotides: 6. Per the germline V gene, CDR1 is SGHTA and CDR2 is FQGNSA. The protocol was immunoSEQ multiplex PCR, while the TCRdb copy is restricted to in-frame clones and leaves out a portion. Found here are tens of thousands of clones, 73% of them singletons; the top ten hold under 6.5%. This sample was included in a study of tumor-infiltrating lymphocytes in localized non-small cell lung cancer. Study-wide background: Patients included smokers and never-smokers with various histologies, some sampled after neoadjuvant chemotherapy. Points from the study as a whole: IM1 and IM2 tumors showed no difference in T-cell fraction. Tumors had more T cell infiltration than uninvolved lung, per TCRbeta sequencing and CD3 counts. Available tissue quantity limited TCR sequencing to a patient subset.

The clonotype comes from a human donor with non-small cell lung cancer. Sequences were obtained from lung tumor tissue. The rearrangement links TRBV7-2 to TRBJ2-3; the match to TRBD2 covers 7 bases. As DNA, the CDR3 is TGTGCCAGCAGCTTGGGACTACATTCTAGCACAGATACGCAGTATTTT. Protein: CASSLGLHSSTDTQYF. Based on the CDR3 plus reference TRBV7-2 and TRBJ2-3, the full variable domain is GAGVSQSPSNKVTEKGKDVELRCDPISGHTALYWYRQSLGQGLEFLIYFQGNSAPDKSGLPSDRFSAERTGGSVSTLTIQRTQQEDSAVYLCASSLGLHSSTDTQYFGPGTRLTVL.